The 3 T cell receptor beta chains given below trace back to one sample, sequenced in a study of blood T cell repertoires in COVID-19. Only in-frame clones appear in the TCRdb table, and some are missing; sequencing was by immunoSEQ multiplex PCR. Among 350,000 to 400,000 clones, approximately 90% were seen once, and the ten largest hold 1.2%. Sequencing was done on a sample of PBMCs or T cells enriched from blood (not recorded which). These receptor sequences come from a woman aged 18-29 years who had recovered from COVID-19.

The chain recombines TRBV6-5 with TRBJ2-7; D may be TRBD1 (5 bases). The germline V and J ends were trimmed by 6 bases and 2 bases, with 11 bases remaining between them. The CDR3 is made up of 13 amino acids. The germline CDR1 and CDR2 sequences are MNHEY and SVGAGI. The CDR3 spells CASSTDRAYEQYF. The CDR3 DNA follows: TGTGCCAGCAGCACAGACAGAGCCTACGAGCAGTACTTC.

This clone was detected only once. The chain combines TRBV2 with TRBJ1-1, with TRBD1 matching over 8 bases. Trimming removed 6 bases from V and 1 base from J; junction bases left unmatched: 4. From germline, CDR1 is SNHLY and CDR2 FYNNEI. This CDR3 is 14 amino acids long. CDR3 amino acids: CASSGTGSNTEAFF. The CDR3 DNA is TGTGCCAGCAGCGGGACAGGATCGAACACTGAAGCTTTCTTT.

This chain links TRBV4-2 with TRBJ1-5; D is perhaps TRBD1 (6 bases). V shed 1 base and J shed 5 bases, with 12 bases lying between them. Germline CDR1 reads LGHNA; CDR2 reads YNFKEQ. CDR3 length: 15 amino acids. The CDR3 protein is CASSQGGGPHQPQHF. Written as DNA, the CDR3 is TGTGCCAGCAGCCAAGGGGGGGGCCCCCATCAGCCCCAGCATTTT.